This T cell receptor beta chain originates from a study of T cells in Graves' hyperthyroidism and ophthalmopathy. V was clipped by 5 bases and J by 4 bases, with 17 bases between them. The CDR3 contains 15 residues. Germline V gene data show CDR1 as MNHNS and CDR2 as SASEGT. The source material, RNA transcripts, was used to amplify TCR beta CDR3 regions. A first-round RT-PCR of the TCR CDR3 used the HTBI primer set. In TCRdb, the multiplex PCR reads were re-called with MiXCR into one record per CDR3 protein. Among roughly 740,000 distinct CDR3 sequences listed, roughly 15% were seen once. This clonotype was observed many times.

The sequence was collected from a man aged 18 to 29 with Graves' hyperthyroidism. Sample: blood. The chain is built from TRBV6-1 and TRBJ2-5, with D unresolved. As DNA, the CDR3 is TGTGCCAGCAGTTACGACGTAACGTGGGTAGAGACCCAGTACTTC. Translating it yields CASSYDVTWVETQYF.